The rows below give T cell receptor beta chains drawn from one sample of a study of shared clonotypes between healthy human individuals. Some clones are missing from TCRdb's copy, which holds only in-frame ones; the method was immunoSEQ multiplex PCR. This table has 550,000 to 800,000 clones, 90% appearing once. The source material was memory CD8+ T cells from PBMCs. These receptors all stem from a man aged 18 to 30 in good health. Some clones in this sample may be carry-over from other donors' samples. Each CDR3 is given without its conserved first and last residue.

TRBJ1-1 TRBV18 ASNSGGLNTEAF
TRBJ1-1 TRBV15 ATSRVLGTRGTEAF
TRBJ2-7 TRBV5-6 ASSYRDYFEEQY
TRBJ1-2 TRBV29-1 SGIGGYGYT
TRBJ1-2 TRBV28 ASSRPGQSYGYT
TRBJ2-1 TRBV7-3 ASSSGPTPGIGNEQF
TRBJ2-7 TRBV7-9 ASSPGLAGSYEQY
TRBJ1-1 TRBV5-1 ASRSGGYMNTEAF
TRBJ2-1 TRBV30 AWLDLAGAIDEQF
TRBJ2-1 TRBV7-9 ASSPGLASQRSSYNEQF